Listed below are T cell receptor beta chains from one sample, sequenced in a study of blood T cell repertoires in COVID-19. The data were produced by immunoSEQ multiplex PCR, yet TCRdb's version contains in-frame clones alone and is incomplete. The sample consists of 290,000 or so clones, around 90% of them appearing once. Specimen: PBMCs or T cells enriched from blood (not recorded which). The receptors come from a woman aged 25 to 39 who had recovered from COVID-19. Both conserved end residues are part of each CDR3. Fields, in order: D gene, V gene, J gene, CDR3 protein. D genes are given only for firm matches.

TRBD1	TRBV28	TRBJ1-2	CASSLLDRGSIYGYTF
NA	TRBV7-9	TRBJ1-2	CASSQKGQYGYTF
NA	TRBV27	TRBJ1-6	CASSLSAGGGNSPFHF
NA	TRBV6-5	TRBJ1-1	CASSLNGGVNTEAFF
NA	TRBV6-2/TRBV6-3	TRBJ1-5	CASSYKSGGGTSNQPQHF
TRBD2	TRBV5-4	TRBJ2-7	CASSLRTSGLYEQYF
NA	TRBV19	TRBJ1-2	CASNRGRIATYGYTF
NA	TRBV12-3/TRBV12-4	TRBJ1-2	CASSLRDGYTF
NA	TRBV7-2	TRBJ2-7	CASSLGGRGGYEQYF
TRBD1	TRBV30	TRBJ1-4	CAWSVPPGGQGFEKLFF
NA	TRBV18	TRBJ1-1	CASSPPGAGTVNTEAFF
TRBD1	TRBV29-1	TRBJ2-1	CSDLRDRGYYNEQFF
TRBD1	TRBV7-9	TRBJ1-1	CASSAGQGDTEAFF
NA	TRBV4-1	TRBJ1-6	CASSQTGYSPLHF
NA	TRBV12-3/TRBV12-4	TRBJ1-1	CASSLDLGSEAFF
TRBD2	TRBV6-2/TRBV6-3	TRBJ2-1	CASSSWTSGDNEQFF
TRBD1	TRBV2	TRBJ1-2	CASSAGTGYYGYTF
NA	TRBV7-3	TRBJ2-1	CASSPNSGSPYNEQFF
TRBD1	TRBV5-1	TRBJ2-5	CASSDWTGGQETQYF
NA	TRBV24-1	TRBJ1-5	CATSDHHGATQHF
TRBD2	TRBV11-3	TRBJ2-1	CASSLESRLAPHNEQFF
TRBD2	TRBV18	TRBJ2-1	CASSPLLAGGPRDEQFF
TRBD2	TRBV5-5	TRBJ2-7	CASSLGLAPSYEQYF
NA	TRBV7-8	TRBJ2-3	CASNPGITDTQYF
NA	TRBV20-1	TRBJ1-2	CSASYEGFTNYGYTF
TRBD1	TRBV30	TRBJ1-1	CAWIGDRGTEAFF
TRBD1	TRBV7-8	TRBJ2-2	CASSSEQGAVAGELFF
NA	TRBV6-4	TRBJ1-5	CASSDPWTNQPQHF
TRBD2	TRBV9	TRBJ2-7	CASSVEPSGRGEQYF
TRBD1	TRBV11-2	TRBJ1-1	CASSTGQGGLSEAFF
NA	TRBV5-6	TRBJ2-5	CASSQRGQTYF
NA	TRBV5-1	TRBJ1-1	CASSLAGGMNTEAFF
NA	TRBV19	TRBJ2-6	CASRLGGSGANVLTF
NA	TRBV7-3	TRBJ2-7	CASSLMGSYEQYF
TRBD1	TRBV4-3	TRBJ1-2	CASSLQGASSYGYTF
NA	TRBV9	TRBJ1-2	CASAVGRVMGYGYTF
NA	TRBV11-2	TRBJ2-1	CASSSQVHSYNEQFF
NA	TRBV6-5	TRBJ2-7	CASRGTGFDEQYF
NA	TRBV6-4	TRBJ1-1	CASSADAGRTEAFF
TRBD2	TRBV6-2/TRBV6-3	TRBJ2-1	CASSTAGAGSNEQFF
TRBD2	TRBV5-1	TRBJ2-3	CASSLVGGSTDTQYF
NA	TRBV7-9	TRBJ1-2	CASSFSGPGGYTF
NA	TRBV7-9	TRBJ2-7	CASSPLAYPYEQYF
TRBD1	TRBV30	TRBJ1-5	CAWSAPGQARGNQPQHF
TRBD1	TRBV3-1/TRBV3-2	TRBJ1-6	CASSQDRDRKSPLHF
TRBD2	TRBV9	TRBJ2-1	CASSSPGGTTGGEQFF
NA	TRBV24-1	TRBJ2-1	CATSDFGQYNEQFF
NA	TRBV6-1	TRBJ2-7	CASSEVGTNYEQYF
TRBD1	TRBV19	TRBJ1-2	CASRDRGHYGYTF
NA	TRBV6-1	TRBJ2-7	CASSEGDSISYEQYF
TRBD1	TRBV7-3	TRBJ1-3	CASSRGTGGNTIYF
TRBD1	TRBV4-3	TRBJ1-3	CASSPGTGLPSGNTIYF
TRBD1	TRBV7-2	TRBJ1-2	CASSSRGRGYTF